These 30 T cell receptor beta chains share one sample of origin, sequenced in a study of T cell repertoires in cytomegalovirus infection. The antigens these receptors bind are not known. Each CDR3 protein is one row after TCRdb ran MiXCR on the reads. The table lists approximately 990,000 distinct CDR3 sequences, about a third of them singletons. The sequencing used cultured CD8+ T cells from PBMCs, collected from culture after CMV antigen stimulation. The receptors originated from a human donor in good health (CMV status not recorded). Some clones in this sample may be carry-over from other donors' samples.

This clonotype was found a few times. CDR3 in DNA: TGTGCCAGTAGTGGGACTAGTAGCTCCTACAATGAGCAGTTCTTC. This codes for CASSGTSSSYNEQFF. This chain connects TRBV19 to TRBJ2-1; TRBD2 aligns across 8 bases. The CDR3 spans 15 residues. Per germline, CDR1 LNHDA and CDR2 SQIVND (reference sequence). Unmatched junction bases numbered 3, after V lost 5 bases and J lost 0 bases.

The chain links TRBV27 to TRBJ1-4; 7 nucleotides align to TRBD1. V lost 11 bases, J lost 4 bases, and 13 bases stayed unmatched. Germline-derived CDR1 and CDR2 are MNHEY and SMNVEV (reference sequence). This CDR3 is 15 amino acids long. The CDR3 spells CAAGARTGLNEKLFF. For the CDR3, the DNA is TGTGCCGCGGGAGCCCGGACAGGACTTAATGAAAAACTGTTTTTT.

The genes are TRBV9 and TRBJ2-3; 12 bases fit TRBD2. The CDR3 is made up of 18 amino acids. Germline CDR1 is SGDLS and CDR2 is YYNGEE. The V segment lost 0 bases and the J segment 2 bases; nucleotides outside the gene matches: 7. CDR3 sequence: CASSVAPASGGDTDTQYF. The CDR3 coding sequence is TGTGCCAGCAGCGTAGCTCCGGCTAGCGGGGGGGACACAGATACGCAGTATTTT. Looking up the rest from reference TRBV9 and TRBJ2-3 gives the full variable domain: DSGVTQTPKHLITATGQRVTLRCSPRSGDLSVYWYQQSLDQGLQFLIQYYNGEERAKGNILERFSAQQFPDLHSELNLSSLELGDSALYFCASSVAPASGGDTDTQYFGPGTRLTVL.

The sample holds a few counts of this clonotype. The rearrangement joins TRBV7-9 to TRBJ1-3; D gene unclear. The CDR3 loop spans 12 amino acids. The germline V gene encodes CDR1 SEHNR and CDR2 FQNEAQ (reference sequence). Between the trimmed V and J ends, which lost 7 bases and 4 bases, there was a span of 8 bases. Here the CDR3 DNA reads TGTGCCAGCACCTCGACAGGAAACACCATATATTTT. Translating gives CASTSTGNTIYF.

This clonotype turned up a few times. This chain joins TRBV29-1 and TRBJ2-7, with 10 bases lining up with TRBD1. V lost 6 bases to trimming and J lost 4 bases; unmatched junction nucleotides: 9. CDR3 length equals 14 residues. The V gene's germline CDR1 is SQVTM and CDR2 ANQGSEA. The CDR3 protein is CSVDLTGGGYEQYF. For the CDR3, the DNA is TGCAGCGTCGATCTGACAGGGGGCGGGTACGAGCAGTACTTC.

The chain combines TRBV20-1 with TRBJ1-1; no clear D. The CDR3 runs to 14 residues. Trimming shortened V by 6 bases and J by 1 base, and 15 bases separated the two germline ends. Per the germline V gene, CDR1 is DFQATT and CDR2 is SNEGSKA (reference sequence). CDR3 protein: CSANTLKGNTEAFF. The CDR3 DNA reads TGCAGTGCCAATACCCTGAAAGGGAACACTGAAGCTTTCTTT.

This clonotype showed up many times. The chain combines TRBV7-2 with TRBJ1-2; D gene uncertain. From germline, CDR1 is SGHTA and CDR2 FQGNSA. V was trimmed by 6 bases and J by 0 bases, leaving 14 bases between them. This CDR3 region has 15 residues. The CDR3 region has the DNA TGTGCCAGCAGTTACGTCTGGAAAACTAACTATGGCTACACCTTC. It encodes CASSYVWKTNYGYTF.

This sequence joins TRBV19 and TRBJ1-2; TRBD1 matches 9 bases. Per the germline V gene, CDR1 is LNHDA and CDR2 is SQIVND (reference sequence). The V segment lost 3 bases and the J segment 5 bases; nucleotides outside the gene matches: 10. The CDR3 consists of 16 residues. The CDR3 reads CASSMKDRGEGYGYTF. CDR3 nucleotides: TGTGCCAGTAGTATGAAGGACAGGGGAGAGGGATATGGCTACACCTTC.

This clonotype was seen more than once but under ten times. The chain joins TRBV19 to TRBJ2-1; D gene uncertain. Per germline, CDR1 LNHDA and CDR2 SQIVND (reference sequence). This CDR3 region has 16 residues. V shed 0 bases and J shed 2 bases, with 11 bases lying between them. The CDR3 is CASSIDPGNPYNEQFF. The CDR3 DNA follows: TGTGCCAGTAGTATAGATCCAGGAAACCCCTACAATGAGCAGTTCTTC.

This clonotype was counted between two and nine times. This chain joins TRBV27 and TRBJ1-6; 7 bases are a match to TRBD1. The germline gives CDR1 MNHEY, CDR2 SMNVEV (reference sequence). V lost 2 bases to trimming and J lost 8 bases; unmatched junction nucleotides: 6. CDR3 size: 15 residues. CDR3 region: CASSLLWTGDSPLHF. The CDR3 DNA follows: TGTGCCAGCAGTTTACTTTGGACAGGTGATTCACCCCTCCACTTT.

This clonotype came up once. The germline gene is not matched at one end of the junction; a read error may be the cause. This chain's CDR3 is CANSVQRGRDNYGYTF. Here the CDR3 DNA reads TGTGCCAACAGCGTACAACGGGGGCGGGATAACTATGGCTACACCTTC. V and J are TRBV9 and TRBJ1-2; D possibly corresponds to TRBD1 (6 bases). The CDR3 is 16 amino acids. The germline CDR1 and CDR2 sequences are SGDLS and YYNGEE.

This clonotype was observed a few times. This rearrangement joins TRBV7-6 to TRBJ1-4; D gene ambiguous. V gave up 2 bases and J gave up 5 bases, with 9 bases separating them. CDR3 length: 14 amino acids. Germline V lookup: CDR1 SGHVS, CDR2 FNYEAQ. CDR3 DNA sequence: TGTGCCAGCAGCTTAAAGGCAGCAAATGAAAAACTGTTTTTT. This encodes CASSLKAANEKLFF. Drawing the rest from reference TRBV7-6 and TRBJ1-4, the complete variable domain is GAGVSQSPRYKVTKRGQDVALRCDPISGHVSLYWYRQALGQGPEFLTYFNYEAQQDKSGLPNDRFSAERPEGSISTLTIQRTEQRDSAMYRCASSLKAANEKLFFGSGTQLSVL.

The genes are TRBV19 and TRBJ2-1, with no clear D. CDR1 and CDR2 from the germline V gene are LNHDA and SQIVND (reference sequence). The CDR3 is made up of 14 amino acids. Trimming left V 5 bases short and J 2 bases short, with 10 bases between. The CDR3 loop is CASSFQATYNEQFF. DNA of the CDR3: TGTGCCAGTAGTTTTCAGGCAACCTACAATGAGCAGTTCTTC.

At least ten counts were recorded for this clonotype. The gene calls are TRBV7-8 and TRBJ2-5; D is perhaps TRBD2 (6 bases). The CDR3 sequence is 15 residues long. Germline CDR1 reads SGHVS; CDR2 reads FQNEAQ. The V end lost 3 bases, the J end lost 5 bases, and 16 bases lay between the germline ends. DNA for the CDR3: TGTGCCAGCAGCTTTGGGTCTACTAGCATGGAGACCCAGTACTTC. As protein: CASSFGSTSMETQYF.

V gene TRBV27 combines with J gene TRBJ2-1, with 7 nucleotides matching TRBD2. Germline V gene lookup returns CDR1 MNHEY and CDR2 SMNVEV (reference sequence). V dropped 0 bases and J dropped 6; count of bases not matched to a gene: 8. CDR3 length: 16 residues. CDR3 sequence (DNA): TGTGCCAGCAGTTTATCTGCGGGGGATTCCCCCAATGAGCAGTTCTTC. Translated, it gives CASSLSAGDSPNEQFF.

The chain is built from TRBV6-1 and TRBJ2-7, with unresolved D. The length of the CDR3 is 14 residues. The germline V gene has CDR1 MNHNS and CDR2 SASEGT. V was pared by 3 bases and J by 0 bases, with 9 bases between. The CDR3 is CASSDIRSSYEQYF. The CDR3 DNA reads as TGTGCCAGCAGTGACATCAGGAGCTCCTACGAGCAGTACTTC.

The chain couples TRBV18 to TRBJ2-4, with 8 positions matching TRBD1. The CDR3 loop spans 14 amino acids. Germline V gene sequence: CDR1 KGHSH, CDR2 LQKENI. With 3 bases clipped from V and 8 bases from J, the junction kept 6 bases outside the gene matches. The CDR3 DNA sequence: TGTGCCAGCTCACCTCCAGACAGGGGAGACATTCAGTACTTC. Protein: CASSPPDRGDIQYF.

The CDR3 region has the DNA TGTGCCAGCAGCCAATATGGGTCTATTCCAAACACTGAAGCTTTCTTT. Translation: CASSQYGSIPNTEAFF. This sequence joins TRBV4-2 and TRBJ1-1, with D unclear. This CDR3 is 16 amino acids long. Germline CDR1 and CDR2: LGHNA and YNFKEQ. V lost 2 bases and J lost 2, with 15 bases in between.

To note about this clonotype: A junction boundary mismatches the germline segment, possibly from a read error. The gene calls are TRBV7-4 and TRBJ1-4; D perhaps matches TRBD1 (5 bases). The germline CDR1 and CDR2 sequences are SGHVT and SQSDAQ. The CDR3 contains 16 residues. The CDR3 region has the DNA TGTGTCAGCAGCCACCGTCGCCCCCCCCAGGGTGAAAAACTGTTTTTT. The encoded protein is CVSSHRRPPQGEKLFF.

This CDR3 is CASSGEGYTF. In nucleotides, the CDR3 is TGTGCCAGTAGTGGGGAAGGCTACACCTTC. The chain uses TRBV19 and TRBJ1-2; no definite D call. Germline assignment: CDR1 LNHDA and CDR2 SQIVND (reference sequence). The CDR3 covers 10 residues. V gave up 5 bases and J gave up 8 bases, with 6 bases separating them. The full variable domain, rest sourced from reference TRBV19 and TRBJ1-2, is DGGITQSPKYLFRKEGQNVTLSCEQNLNHDAMYWYRQDPGQGLRLIYYSQIVNDFQKGDIAEGYSVSREKKESFPLTVTSAQKNPTAFYLCASSGEGYTFGSGTRLTVV.

The rearrangement joins TRBV6-4 to TRBJ1-2; 10 bases are shared with TRBD1. This CDR3 has 15 residues. Germline V gene sequence: CDR1 MRHNA, CDR2 SNTAGT. The ends lost 7 bases at V and 4 bases at J; junction bases unmatched: 9. The CDR3 reads CASTPMTGGIYGYTF. The DNA for the CDR3 is TGTGCCAGCACCCCAATGACAGGGGGCATCTATGGCTACACCTTC.

This clonotype was detected a few times. The genes are TRBV20-1 and TRBJ1-5, with 7 bases fitting TRBD1. The trim removed 4 bases at V and 7 bases at J, leaving 10 bases unmatched. Germline CDR1 DFQATT, CDR2 SNEGSKA (reference sequence). This CDR3 comprises 14 residues. The CDR3 DNA reads TGCAGTGCTATCGTACCGAGGGGGCTGCAGCCCCAGCATTTT. Protein: CSAIVPRGLQPQHF.

This clonotype has a handful of counts. An end of the junction differs from the germline gene, which may be a read error. The CDR3 DNA reads as TGTGCCAGCAGCGTAAACCGACAGGGCTTCGGCACTGATACGCAGTATTTT. Translating it yields CASSVNRQGFGTDTQYF. This chain uses TRBV9 with TRBJ2-3, with TRBD1 matching over 7 bases. Germline CDR1 SGDLS, CDR2 YYNGEE. This CDR3 region has 17 residues.

The V call is TRBV9, the J call TRBJ2-5; tentatively, D is TRBD1 or TRBD2 (7 bases each). The CDR3 runs 14 residues. Trimming removed 1 base at V and 5 bases at J, with 12 bases between. Germline assignment: CDR1 SGDLS and CDR2 YYNGEE. In nucleotides, the CDR3 is TGTGCCAGCAGCGTAAGGGAGGGGGCGGAGACCCAGTACTTC. It specifies CASSVREGAETQYF.

This sequence joins TRBV4-1 and TRBJ2-2; D remains ambiguous. Germline V lookup: CDR1 MGHRA, CDR2 YSYEKL. This CDR3 is built from 16 residues. V was pared by 0 bases and J by 5 bases, with 13 bases between. The DNA of the CDR3 is TGCGCCAGCAGCCAAGAACCGGACGGAGTAACCGGGGAGCTGTTTTTT. This encodes CASSQEPDGVTGELFF.

This clonotype was picked up a small number of times. The gene calls are TRBV7-6 and TRBJ2-5; 8 bases map to TRBD2. V was pared by 5 bases and J by 1 base, with 6 bases of the junction left unmatched. The CDR3 consists of 15 residues. Per the germline V gene, CDR1 is SGHVS and CDR2 is FNYEAQ. CDR3 nucleotide sequence: TGTGCCAGCAGCGGACCAGCGGGGGTCCAAGAGACCCAGTACTTC. Translation gives CASSGPAGVQETQYF.

This clonotype has only a few counts. The junction departs from germline at one end; a sequencing error may be responsible. The chain is built from TRBV6-2 or TRBV6-3 and TRBJ2-1; D remains unclear. CDR3 length equals 11 residues. Germline V gene data show CDR1 as MNHEY and CDR2 as SVGEGT. CDR3 loop: CASSYSRYLIF. The CDR3 DNA sequence: TGTGCCAGCAGTTACTCTCGCTATCTCATCTTC.

The gene calls are TRBV7-9 and TRBJ1-2; 7 nucleotides match TRBD1. V shed 1 base, J shed 12 bases, and the junction held 11 bases outside the gene matches. CDR1 and CDR2 (germline): SEHNR, FQNEAQ (reference sequence). The length of the CDR3 is 14 residues. CDR3 coding DNA: TGTGCCAGCAGCTTAGGCCCCACCTTGACAGGGAACACCTTC. Its protein is CASSLGPTLTGNTF.

The rearrangement links TRBV15 to TRBJ1-1; 7 bases fit TRBD1. In germline, CDR1 is LNHNV, CDR2 YYDKDF (reference sequence). This CDR3 region has 18 residues. The V gene end was trimmed by 5 bases and the J gene end by 1 base; junction bases not matched to a gene: 16. CDR3 sequence reads: CATSPRLGGTAKNTEAFF. The CDR3 nucleotides read TGTGCCACCAGCCCTCGACTGGGGGGGACAGCCAAGAACACTGAAGCTTTCTTT.

The rearrangement joins TRBV7-2 to TRBJ1-2, with 7 bases lining up with TRBD1. This CDR3 has 15 amino acids. Germline-derived CDR1 and CDR2 are SGHTA and FQGNSA. V was pared by 5 bases and J by 4 bases, with 10 bases of the junction left unmatched. The CDR3 DNA follows: TGTGCCAGCAGCACCTCCGGGACAGATATCTATGGCTACACCTTC. Protein: CASSTSGTDIYGYTF.